The clone carrying this TCR beta chain was recorded many times. Its specificity is not known. This sample was taken from a study of regulatory T cells in long-lasting Graves disease. Study-wide context: With positive TSH receptor antibodies and over 5 years of antithyroid drugs, Graves' disease was considered persistent. Study-level findings and limits: Under persistent disease, TRBV28, TRBJ1-2 and TRBJ2-5 were used preferentially. Persistent Graves' patients possessed reduced TCR diversity relative to recently diagnosed ones. The analysis examined peripheral blood only and excluded thyroid tissue.

This CDR3 contains 15 residues. Trimming at V came to 6 bases and at J to 3 bases, leaving 5 bases not matched to a gene. Germline-derived CDR1 and CDR2 are MDHEN and SYDVKM. As for time point: persistent/refractory GD, antithyroid drugs over 5 years with positive TRAb. RNA from PBMCs was the source of the TCR library. Arm-PCR with iRepertoire HTBI primers amplified the CDR3 regions for these TCR beta libraries. Each CDR3 protein is one row after TCRdb ran MiXCR on the multiplex PCR reads. The table includes approximately 400,000 distinct CDR3 sequences, about a quarter detected once. The sequenced sample was peripheral blood mononuclear cells (PBMCs), obtained when the disease was refractory, from a patient treated with antithyroid drugs. The receptor's source is a female donor with Graves disease. The chain has TRBV28 and TRBJ2-5; 12 nucleotides agree with TRBD1. The CDR3 coding sequence is TGTGCCAGCAGCGCCGGGACAGGGGGCGAAGAGACCCAGTACTTC. Translated: CASSAGTGGEETQYF.